These 8 T cell receptor beta chains were sequenced from one sample in a study of cytomegalovirus exposure and HLA in healthy donors. 13 Jbeta primers and 60 Vbeta primers were used for the PCR. Method: immunoSEQ multiplex PCR; TCRdb's copy keeps in-frame clones and lacks some. The sample has about 120,000 clones, around three quarters seen once. Sequenced material: PBMCs. The receptor set was obtained from a woman aged 18-29 years in good health and CMV-seropositive.

The genes are TRBV4-1 and TRBJ2-1; D is unresolved. V was shortened by 0 bases and J by 9 bases, with 6 bases between the two germline ends. The germline gives CDR1 MGHRA, CDR2 YSYEKL. The CDR3 runs to 12 residues. CDR3 sequence reads: CASSQDRSEQFF. In DNA, the CDR3 is TGCGCCAGCAGCCAAGATCGTAGTGAGCAGTTCTTC.

This chain joins TRBV5-6 and TRBJ1-2, with 7 bases aligning to TRBD1. Germline V gene lookup returns CDR1 SGHDT and CDR2 YYEEEE. This CDR3 comprises 14 residues. With V trimmed by 2 bases and J by 5 bases, 6 bases remained unmatched. The CDR3 loop is CASSFGTVLYGYTF. The DNA of the CDR3 is TGTGCCAGCAGCTTCGGGACAGTTTTATATGGCTACACCTTC.

The chain is built from TRBV5-1 and TRBJ1-2; no firm D call. Germline V gene sequence: CDR1 SGHRS, CDR2 YFSETQ. The CDR3 is made up of 15 amino acids. Trimming cost V 0 bases and J 3 bases, with 12 bases left between them. CDR3 sequence: CASSLEWASDYGYTF. The CDR3 coding sequence is TGCGCCAGCAGCTTGGAGTGGGCATCCGACTATGGCTACACCTTC.

This chain links TRBV4-2 with TRBJ2-2, with TRBD2 as a possible D gene (6 bases). CDR1 and CDR2 from the germline V gene are LGHNA and YNFKEQ. Trimming took 5 bases from V and 4 from J, leaving 20 bases between them. The CDR3 extends over 17 amino acids. CDR3 bases: TGTGCCAGCAGCTTCCAAAGACTAGGGCACGGCACCGGGGAGCTGTTTTTT. This sequence encodes CASSFQRLGHGTGELFF.

The chain combines TRBV15 with TRBJ2-5, with D possibly being TRBD2 (5 bases). CDR1 is LNHNV and CDR2 is YYDKDF in the germline V gene (reference sequence). The length of the CDR3 is 16 residues. V was pared by 0 bases and J by 1 base, with 12 bases between. The chain's CDR3 is CATSREKTEGQETQYF. The CDR3, as DNA: TGTGCCACCAGCAGAGAAAAGACCGAGGGCCAAGAGACCCAGTACTTC.

The genes are TRBV19 and TRBJ1-1; no definite D call. The CDR3 is made up of 12 amino acids. Trimming shortened V by 7 bases and J by 3 bases, and 9 bases separated the two germline ends. In germline, CDR1 is LNHDA, CDR2 SQIVND (reference sequence). DNA for the CDR3: TGTGCCAGTAATTTCCAGGACACTGAAGCTTTCTTT. It yields the protein CASNFQDTEAFF.

The genes are TRBV9 and TRBJ2-2, with D perhaps matching TRBD2 (5 bases). Trimming shortened V by 0 bases and J by 5 bases, and 11 bases separated the two germline ends. The germline CDR1 and CDR2 sequences are SGDLS and YYNGEE. The CDR3 runs to 15 residues. CDR3 sequence (DNA): TGTGCCAGCAGCGTAGTCGGGGTTACGACCGGGGAGCTGTTTTTT. Its protein is CASSVVGVTTGELFF.

V gene TRBV28 combines with J gene TRBJ2-3; D is ambiguous. CDR1 and CDR2 (germline): MDHEN, SYDVKM. V dropped 2 bases and J dropped 4 bases, with 7 bases sitting between them. The CDR3 runs 13 residues. DNA of the CDR3: TGTGCCAGCAGTTTACCTGCGGCAGATACGCAGTATTTT. This encodes CASSLPAADTQYF.